Listed below are T cell receptor beta chains from one sample, sequenced in a study of shared clonotypes between healthy human individuals. Here immunoSEQ multiplex PCR was the method, and the copy in TCRdb shows in-frame clones only, minus some. The sample carries about 2.4 million clones, more than 80% recorded once. The sample was naive CD4+ T cells sorted from blood. Receptors were obtained from a man between 18 and 35 years old in good health. Each CDR3 is given with its conserved first and last residue. Each record gives: clone size, V gene, D gene, J gene, CDR3 protein, CDR3 DNA. A D gene is named only where the DNA matches it firmly. Clone size, where shown, is once, few, many, or a class for clones that have expanded.

-	TRBV20-1	-	TRBJ1-4	CSAEKGEKLFF	TGCAGTGCAGAAAAGGGTGAAAAACTGTTTTTT
-	TRBV5-1	-	TRBJ2-7	CANPIASSYEQYF	TGCGCCAACCCAATCGCGAGCTCCTACGAGCAGTACTTC
-	TRBV10-3	TRBD1	TRBJ1-3	CAISEGLGGTAGNTIYF	TGTGCCATCAGTGAGGGGCTCGGGGGGACAGCTGGAAACACCATATATTTT
-	TRBV7-8	TRBD2	TRBJ2-3	CASSWKRESTDTQYF	TGTGCCAGCAGTTGGAAGCGGGAGAGCACAGATACGCAGTATTTT
-	TRBV30	TRBD1	TRBJ1-6	CAWSVYRGNSPLHF	TGTGCCTGGAGTGTATACAGGGGCAATTCACCCCTCCACTTT
-	TRBV5-8	-	TRBJ1-1	CAVTEAFF	TGTGCTGTAACTGAAGCTTTCTTT
-	TRBV30	-	TRBJ1-6	CAWNQNNSPLHF	TGTGCCTGGAATCAGAATAATTCACCCCTCCACTTT
-	TRBV6-1	-	TRBJ1-1	CATLVPPTEAFF	TGTGCCACCCTAGTACCCCCCACTGAAGCTTTCTTT
-	TRBV10-1	TRBD1	TRBJ2-3	CASSDRGRSTDTQYF	TGCGCCAGCAGTGACAGGGGGAGAAGTACAGATACGCAGTATTTT
-	TRBV2	TRBD1	TRBJ1-5	CASSGQGEGNQPQHF	TGTGCCAGCAGTGGACAGGGCGAAGGGAATCAGCCCCAGCATTTT
-	TRBV25-1	TRBD2	TRBJ2-7	CASSEYREALEQYF	TGTGCCAGCAGTGAATATCGGGAGGCCCTCGAGCAGTACTTC
-	TRBV5-1	-	TRBJ2-7	CASSSMTESYEQYF	TGCGCCAGCAGCTCCATGACAGAGTCCTACGAGCAGTACTTC
-	TRBV7-2	-	TRBJ2-5	CASSLEKGGSTTQYF	TGTGCCAGCAGCTTAGAAAAGGGGGGGTCGACGACCCAGTACTTC
-	TRBV10-3	-	TRBJ2-2	CAISEGPGELFF	TGTGCCATCAGTGAGGGACCCGGGGAGCTGTTTTTT
-	TRBV19	-	TRBJ1-5	CASSIRETDNQPQHF	TGTGCCAGTAGTATAAGGGAAACAGACAATCAGCCCCAGCATTTT
-	TRBV11-2	TRBD2	TRBJ2-2	CASSPLAGGTGELFF	TGTGCCAGCAGCCCATTAGCGGGAGGAACCGGGGAGCTGTTTTTT
-	TRBV2	-	TRBJ1-2	CASSDEGRRSGYTF	TGTGCCAGCAGTGATGAAGGCAGACGGAGTGGCTACACCTTC
-	TRBV5-1	-	TRBJ1-2	CASSSEGSGASYGYTF	TGCGCCAGCAGCTCCGAAGGATCGGGGGCGTCATATGGCTACACCTTC
-	TRBV19	-	TRBJ2-5	CASSVRGLETQYF	TGTGCCAGTAGTGTAAGGGGTCTGGAGACCCAGTACTTC
-	TRBV5-1	-	TRBJ2-5	CASSTTSRETQYF	TGCGCCAGCAGCACAACTAGCAGGGAGACCCAGTACTTC
once	TRBV6-5	-	TRBJ2-1	CASSYSFGQDNEQFF	TGTGCCAGCAGTTACTCTTTTGGGCAAGACAATGAGCAGTTCTTC
-	TRBV9	-	TRBJ2-5	CASSVPRGHQETQYF	TGTGCCAGCAGCGTCCCCCGGGGGCACCAAGAGACCCAGTACTTC
-	TRBV10-3	TRBD1	TRBJ1-2	CAISDSGTGLTHGYTF	TGTGCCATCAGTGACTCCGGGACAGGGCTAACTCATGGCTACACCTTC
-	TRBV5-1	TRBD1	TRBJ1-2	CASAKETGGDGYTF	TGCGCCAGCGCAAAGGAGACAGGGGGCGATGGCTACACCTTC
-	TRBV2	-	TRBJ2-5	CASLRGVKETQYF	TGTGCCAGCCTGAGGGGGGTAAAAGAGACCCAGTACTTC
once	TRBV6-6	-	TRBJ1-2	CASSYAQANYGYTF	TGTGCCAGCAGTTACGCCCAAGCTAACTATGGCTACACCTTC
-	TRBV7-2	-	TRBJ1-1	CASSLSGAVNEAFF	TGTGCCAGCAGCTTAAGTGGGGCAGTGAATGAAGCTTTCTTT
-	TRBV14	-	TRBJ1-2	CASSQVWQDGYTF	TGTGCCAGCAGCCAAGTATGGCAGGATGGCTACACCTTC
-	TRBV7-7	-	TRBJ2-1	CASSLGGLTDEQFF	TGTGCTAGCAGCTTAGGGGGGCTTACGGATGAGCAGTTCTTC
-	TRBV5-5	-	TRBJ2-7	CASSLAGVRHEQYF	TGTGCCAGCAGCTTAGCAGGGGTACGCCACGAGCAGTACTTC
-	TRBV6-6	TRBD1	TRBJ2-3	CAIGGVNTDTQYF	TGTGCCATAGGGGGCGTTAACACAGATACGCAGTATTTT
few	TRBV30	-	TRBJ1-1	CAWKRDGNTEAFF	TGTGCCTGGAAAAGAGACGGGAACACTGAAGCTTTCTTT
-	TRBV4-1	TRBD2	TRBJ2-7	CASSHPTGTRVGSYEQYF	TGCGCCAGCAGCCATCCCACCGGGACTAGGGTGGGCTCCTACGAGCAGTACTTC